Shown below are 24 T cell receptor beta chains from a single sample sequenced in a study of neurological immune-mediated disorders. Each CDR3 protein is one row after TCRdb ran MiXCR on the 5' RACE reads. The sample records about 48,000 distinct CDR3 sequences, about a quarter being singletons. Sample: PBMCs. Receptors originate from a woman aged 70-85 years in good health.

The genes are TRBV19 and TRBJ1-5; 9 nucleotides line up with TRBD1. CDR1 and CDR2 (germline): LNHDA, SQIVND (reference sequence). V lost 4 bases to trimming and J lost 9 bases; unmatched junction nucleotides: 7. This CDR3 contains 14 residues. CDR3 protein: CASSTRTGDGPQHF. CDR3 in DNA: TGTGCCAGTAGTACTAGGACAGGGGACGGGCCCCAGCATTTT. The full variable domain, in which reference TRBV19 and TRBJ1-5 provide the parts outside the CDR3, is DGGITQSPKYLFRKEGQNVTLSCEQNLNHDAMYWYRQDPGQGLRLIYYSQIVNDFQKGDIAEGYSVSREKKESFPLTVTSAQKNPTAFYLCASSTRTGDGPQHFGDGTRLSIL.

V usage is TRBV5-1 and J usage is TRBJ1-1; D remains unclear. V was shortened by 5 bases and J by 1 base, with 18 bases between the two germline ends. Germline CDR1 and CDR2: SGHRS and YFSETQ. This CDR3 is built from 16 residues. The CDR3 sequence is CASSAYPGQKNTEAFF. In DNA form, the CDR3 reads TGCGCCAGCAGTGCCTACCCCGGGCAGAAGAACACTGAAGCTTTCTTT.

This clonotype has a count of ten or more. The chain has TRBV5-1 and TRBJ2-7, with 8 bases that match TRBD2. J gave up 3 bases and V 0 bases, and 11 bases lay outside the gene matches. Germline-derived CDR1 and CDR2 are SGHRS and YFSETQ. This CDR3 has 17 amino acids. CDR3 sequence reads: CASSLAWPGTSVYEQYF. CDR3 nucleotide sequence: TGCGCCAGCAGCTTGGCCTGGCCCGGGACTAGTGTCTACGAGCAGTACTTC.

The rearrangement links TRBV7-6 to TRBJ2-1; D is perhaps TRBD2 (6 bases). This CDR3 comprises 13 residues. Germline loops: CDR1 SGHVS, CDR2 FNYEAQ. V lost 5 bases to trimming and J lost 4 bases, with 9 bases between them. This CDR3 is CASSVSGYNEQFF. DNA of the CDR3: TGTGCCAGCAGCGTTAGCGGATACAATGAGCAGTTCTTC. Variable domain in full (rest from reference TRBV7-6 and TRBJ2-1): GAGVSQSPRYKVTKRGQDVALRCDPISGHVSLYWYRQALGQGPEFLTYFNYEAQQDKSGLPNDRFSAERPEGSISTLTIQRTEQRDSAMYRCASSVSGYNEQFFGPGTRLTVL.

The sample holds many counts of this clonotype. The chain uses TRBV3-1 and TRBJ1-4, with no clear D. Germline assignment: CDR1 LGHDT and CDR2 YNNKEL (reference sequence). The CDR3 sequence is 15 residues long. Trimming took 3 bases from V and 10 from J, leaving 18 bases between them. The CDR3 loop is CASSHAQMSDGKLFF. CDR3 in DNA: TGTGCCAGCAGCCACGCCCAGATGAGTGACGGAAAACTGTTTTTT. Together with reference TRBV3-1 and TRBJ1-4, the CDR3 gives the full variable domain: DTAVSQTPKYLVTQMGNDKSIKCEQNLGHDTMYWYKQDSKKFLKIMFSYNNKELIINETVPNRFSPKSPDKAHLNLHINSLELGDSAVYFCASSHAQMSDGKLFFGSGTQLSVL.

At least ten counts were recorded for this clonotype. The V gene is TRBV5-1, the J gene TRBJ2-1, with 8 bases identical to TRBD2. This CDR3 is 15 amino acids long. Trimming took 6 bases from V and 2 from J; bases not matched to a gene: 7. Germline values: CDR1 SGHRS, CDR2 YFSETQ. CDR3 DNA: TGCGCCAGCAACTTAGCGGGAACGGCCTACAATGAGCAGTTCTTC. Encoded protein: CASNLAGTAYNEQFF.

This clonotype was seen at least ten times. The chain couples TRBV20-1 to TRBJ2-2; maybe TRBD1 (5 bases). The CDR3 runs to 14 residues. From germline, CDR1 is DFQATT and CDR2 SNEGSKA (reference sequence). V dropped 5 bases and J dropped 5 bases, with 15 bases sitting between them. The CDR3: CSAFERGRTGELFF. The DNA for the CDR3 is TGCAGTGCTTTCGAAAGGGGTCGTACCGGGGAGCTGTTTTTT.

This clonotype was observed at least ten times. CDR3 sequence: CASSLTVANEQFF. Here the CDR3 DNA reads TGTGCCAGCAGCTTAACGGTGGCCAATGAGCAGTTCTTC. V and J are TRBV7-3 and TRBJ2-1; the D is unclear. Deletions cut 0 bases from V and 6 bases from J, with 6 bases between. Germline V lookup: CDR1 SGHTA, CDR2 FQGTGA. The CDR3 has 13 residues.

V is TRBV27 and J is TRBJ1-2, with 7 positions matching TRBD1. The CDR3 contains 14 residues. Germline CDR1 and CDR2: MNHEY and SMNVEV (reference sequence). The junction had 6 bases not matched to a gene; V was cut back by 2 bases and J by 6 bases. CDR3 nucleotides: TGTGCCAGCAGTTTAGCAGGGGGAAGGGATGGCTACACCTTC. It codes for CASSLAGGRDGYTF.

This clonotype was observed at least ten times. The junction differs from germline at one of its ends, possibly a read error. V and J are TRBV4-3 and TRBJ1-3; tentatively, D is TRBD1 (6 bases). Per germline, CDR1 LGHNA and CDR2 YSLEER. The CDR3 totals 14 residues. DNA of the CDR3: TGCGCCAGCAACCAAGAAGGGGGGGCGAACACCATATATTTT. This codes for CASNQEGGANTIYF.

This clonotype was recorded at least ten times. V gene TRBV11-2 combines with J gene TRBJ2-2, with a tentative D call TRBD2 (8 bases). The CDR3 spans 16 residues. The V end lost 5 bases, the J end lost 7 bases, and 20 bases lay between the germline ends. Germline lookup yields CDR1 SGHAT and CDR2 FQNNGV. CDR3 sequence: CASSLGRGTENGELFF. The DNA of the CDR3 is TGTGCCAGCAGCCTCGGGAGGGGGACAGAAAACGGGGAGCTGTTTTTT.

At least ten counts were recorded for this clonotype. This chain connects TRBV10-2 to TRBJ2-3; possible D gene TRBD1, 5 bases. The germline V and J ends were trimmed by 4 bases and 2 bases, with 13 bases remaining between them. Germline CDR1 reads WSHSY; CDR2 reads SAAADI. The length of the CDR3 is 15 residues. This CDR3 reads CASSAQGKATDTQYF. The CDR3 DNA sequence: TGCGCCAGCAGTGCCCAGGGTAAAGCCACAGATACGCAGTATTTT.

This clonotype has just a few counts. The chain carries TRBV30 and TRBJ2-1, with a tentative D call TRBD2 (5 bases). Germline-derived CDR1 and CDR2 are GTSNPN and SVGIG (reference sequence). V gave up 6 bases and J gave up 10 bases, with 13 bases separating them. The CDR3 sequence is 11 residues long. Here the CDR3 DNA reads TGTGCCTGTAACACAAAGCGGGAGCAGTTCTTC. Translated: CACNTKREQFF.

This clonotype was seen a handful of times. The chain couples TRBV7-3 to TRBJ2-5; 9 positions match TRBD1. Germline V gene sequence: CDR1 SGHTA, CDR2 FQGTGA. This CDR3 comprises 15 residues. J lost 4 bases, V lost 1 base, and 4 bases had no gene match. CDR3 region: CASSLRGQGVETQYF. The CDR3 nucleotides read TGTGCCAGCAGCTTAAGGGGACAGGGAGTAGAGACCCAGTACTTC.

This clonotype was recorded a few times. The V call is TRBV3-1, the J call TRBJ2-5; D possibly corresponds to TRBD2 (6 bases). The V gene lost 2 bases and the J gene lost 1 base, with 11 bases spanning the gap. CDR1 is LGHDT, CDR2 YNNKEL, per germline (reference sequence). There are 15 residues in the CDR3. The CDR3 protein is CASSQISGLQETQYF. CDR3 sequence (DNA): TGTGCCAGCAGCCAAATTTCGGGACTCCAAGAGACCCAGTACTTC.

This clonotype came up many times. The chain has TRBV29-1 and TRBJ2-1; D remains ambiguous. Trimming removed 5 bases at V and 5 bases at J, with 16 bases between. Germline CDR1 is SQVTM and CDR2 is ANQGSEA. The CDR3 totals 14 residues. CDR3 sequence (DNA): TGCAGCGTTCAAGCCCTGTGGATCGACAATGAGCAGTTCTTC. Residues: CSVQALWIDNEQFF.

This clonotype was recorded at least ten times. The chain carries TRBV27 and TRBJ2-1; 7 nucleotides line up with TRBD2. Germline V CDR1 and CDR2: MNHEY, SMNVEV (reference sequence). J lost 8 bases, V lost 6 bases, and 13 bases had no gene match. The CDR3 spans 15 residues. The CDR3: CASSRSGTGLYEQFF. In DNA form, the CDR3 reads TGTGCCAGCAGCCGGAGCGGGACCGGGCTATATGAGCAGTTCTTC.

This clonotype was seen a few times. This rearrangement joins TRBV5-1 to TRBJ2-7, with D possibly matching TRBD2 (5 bases). The V end lost 2 bases, the J end lost 5 bases, and 11 bases lay between the germline ends. Germline V gene sequence: CDR1 SGHRS, CDR2 YFSETQ. The CDR3 spans 13 residues. CDR3 in DNA: TGCGCCAGCAGCTTTTGGGAGTCAAACGAGCAGTACTTC. It translates to CASSFWESNEQYF. The full variable domain, in which reference TRBV5-1 and TRBJ2-7 provide the parts outside the CDR3, is KAGVTQTPRYLIKTRGQQVTLSCSPISGHRSVSWYQQTPGQGLQFLFEYFSETQRNKGNFPGRFSGRQFSNSRSEMNVSTLELGDSALYLCASSFWESNEQYFGPGTRLTVT.

At least ten counts were recorded for this clonotype. V is TRBV4-1 and J is TRBJ2-1; D call uncertain. CDR1 and CDR2 from the germline V gene are MGHRA and YSYEKL. The CDR3 totals 14 residues. V lost 0 bases and J lost 10, with 13 bases in between. CDR3 residues: CASSQEVVQREQFF. The CDR3 nucleotides read TGCGCCAGCAGCCAAGAGGTGGTCCAGAGGGAGCAGTTCTTC.

This clonotype was observed a single time. This chain links TRBV5-1 with TRBJ2-1; no firm D call. V was cut by 1 base and J by 4 bases, with 6 bases left in between. The CDR3 is 13 residues long. Germline CDR1 reads SGHRS; CDR2 reads YFSETQ. CDR3 amino acids: CASSLHGYNEQFF. CDR3 DNA sequence: TGCGCCAGCAGCTTGCATGGGTACAATGAGCAGTTCTTC.

This clonotype was observed many times. The chain links TRBV5-1 to TRBJ2-1; the D gene is possibly TRBD2 (7 bases). Per the germline V gene, CDR1 is SGHRS and CDR2 is YFSETQ. This CDR3 is 15 amino acids long. V dropped 3 bases and J dropped 4 bases, with 14 bases sitting between them. CDR3 in DNA: TGCGCCAGCAGCTACACGAGCGGGACATACAATGAGCAGTTCTTC. It encodes CASSYTSGTYNEQFF.

This chain connects TRBV7-9 to TRBJ2-2; D is unclear. The germline CDR1 and CDR2 sequences are SEHNR and FQNEAQ (reference sequence). V lost 4 bases and J lost 6, with 6 bases in between. This CDR3 has 12 residues. CDR3 amino acids: CASSSLSGELFF. The CDR3 DNA is TGTGCCAGCAGCTCCCTCTCCGGGGAGCTGTTTTTT.

This clonotype was detected many times. CDR3 in amino acids: CASSPAGGRQPYEQYF. In DNA form, the CDR3 reads TGCGCCAGCAGCCCTGCTGGGGGCAGACAACCCTACGAGCAGTACTTC. The genes are TRBV5-1 and TRBJ2-7; D might be TRBD1 (6 bases). The ends were cut back, 4 bases at V and 2 bases at J, with 19 bases in the middle. This CDR3 has 16 residues. Per germline, CDR1 SGHRS and CDR2 YFSETQ.

The chain carries TRBV10-3 and TRBJ2-7; D may be TRBD1 (6 bases). The length of the CDR3 is 12 residues. V shed 6 bases and J shed 3 bases, with 9 bases lying between them. Germline V gene lookup returns CDR1 ENHRY and CDR2 SYGVKD. The CDR3 reads CAIRDRNYEQYF. In nucleotides, the CDR3 is TGTGCCATCAGGGACAGAAACTACGAGCAGTACTTC.